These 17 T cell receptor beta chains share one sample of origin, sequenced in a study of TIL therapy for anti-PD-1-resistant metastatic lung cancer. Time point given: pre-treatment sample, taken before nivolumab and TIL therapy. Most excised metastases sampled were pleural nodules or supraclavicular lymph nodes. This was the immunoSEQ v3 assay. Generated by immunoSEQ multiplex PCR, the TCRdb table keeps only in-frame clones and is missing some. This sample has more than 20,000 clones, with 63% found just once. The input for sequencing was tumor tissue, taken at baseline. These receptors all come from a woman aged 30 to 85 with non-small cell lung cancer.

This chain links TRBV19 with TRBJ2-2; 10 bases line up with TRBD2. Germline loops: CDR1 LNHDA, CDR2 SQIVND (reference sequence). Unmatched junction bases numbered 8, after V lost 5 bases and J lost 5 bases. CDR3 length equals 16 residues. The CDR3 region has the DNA TGTGCCAGTAGTCGTAGCGGGAGGTTACGTACCGGGGAGCTGTTTTTT. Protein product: CASSRSGRLRTGELFF.

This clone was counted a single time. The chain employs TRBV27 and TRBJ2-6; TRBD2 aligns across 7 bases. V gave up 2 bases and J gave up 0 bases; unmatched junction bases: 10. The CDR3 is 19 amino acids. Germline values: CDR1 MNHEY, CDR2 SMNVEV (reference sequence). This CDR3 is CASSLLFRGGISGANVLTF. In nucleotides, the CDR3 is TGTGCCAGCAGTTTACTTTTTCGGGGAGGGATCTCTGGGGCCAACGTCCTGACTTTC.

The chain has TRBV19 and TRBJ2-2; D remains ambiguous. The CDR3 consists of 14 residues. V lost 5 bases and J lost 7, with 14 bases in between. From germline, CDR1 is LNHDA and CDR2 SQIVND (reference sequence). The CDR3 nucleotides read TGTGCCAGTAGTGTCGACCGGGCAAACGGGGAGCTGTTTTTT. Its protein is CASSVDRANGELFF.

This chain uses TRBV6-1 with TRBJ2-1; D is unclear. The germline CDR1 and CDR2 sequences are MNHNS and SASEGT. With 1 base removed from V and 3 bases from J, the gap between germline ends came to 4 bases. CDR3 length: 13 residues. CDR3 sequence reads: CASSEVFYNEQFF. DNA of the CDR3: TGTGCCAGCAGTGAAGTGTTCTACAATGAGCAGTTCTTC.

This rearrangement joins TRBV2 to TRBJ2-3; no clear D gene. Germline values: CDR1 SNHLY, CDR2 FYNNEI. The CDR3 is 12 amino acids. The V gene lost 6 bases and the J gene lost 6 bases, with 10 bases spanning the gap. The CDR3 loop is CASSAVGDTQYF. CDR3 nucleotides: TGTGCCAGCAGCGCTGTTGGTGATACGCAGTATTTT.

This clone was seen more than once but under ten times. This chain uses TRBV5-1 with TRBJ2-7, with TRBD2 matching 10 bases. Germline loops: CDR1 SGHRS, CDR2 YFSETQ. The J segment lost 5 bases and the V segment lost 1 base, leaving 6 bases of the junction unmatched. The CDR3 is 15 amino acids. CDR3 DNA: TGCGCCAGCAGCTTGCTGTCTAGCGGGAGCCACGAGCAGTACTTC. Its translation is CASSLLSSGSHEQYF.

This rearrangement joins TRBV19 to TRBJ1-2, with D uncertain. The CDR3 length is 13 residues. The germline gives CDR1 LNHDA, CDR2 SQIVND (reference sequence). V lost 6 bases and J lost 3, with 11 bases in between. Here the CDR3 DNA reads TGTGCCAGTAGAGCGGCGGGCTACTATGGCTACACCTTC. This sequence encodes CASRAAGYYGYTF.

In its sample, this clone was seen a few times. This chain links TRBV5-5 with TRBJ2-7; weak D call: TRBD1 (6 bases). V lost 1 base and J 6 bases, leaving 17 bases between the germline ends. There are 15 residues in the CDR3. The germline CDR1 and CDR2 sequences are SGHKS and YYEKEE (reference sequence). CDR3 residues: CASSLSLQGWVEQYF. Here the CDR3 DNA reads TGTGCCAGCAGCTTGAGTCTGCAGGGGTGGGTCGAGCAGTACTTC.

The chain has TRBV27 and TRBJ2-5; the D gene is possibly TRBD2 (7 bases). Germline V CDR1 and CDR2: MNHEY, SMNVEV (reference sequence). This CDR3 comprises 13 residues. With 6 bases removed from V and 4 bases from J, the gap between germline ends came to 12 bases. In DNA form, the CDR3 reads TGTGCCAGCAGGGGGGGCGGGAGAGAGACCCAGTACTTC. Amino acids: CASRGGGRETQYF.

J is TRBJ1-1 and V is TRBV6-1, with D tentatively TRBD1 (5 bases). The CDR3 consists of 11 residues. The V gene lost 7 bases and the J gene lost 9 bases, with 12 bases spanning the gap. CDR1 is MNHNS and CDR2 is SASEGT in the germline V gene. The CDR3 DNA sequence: TGTGCCAGCAAATTTGGGGACCAAGCTTTCTTT. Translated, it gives CASKFGDQAFF.

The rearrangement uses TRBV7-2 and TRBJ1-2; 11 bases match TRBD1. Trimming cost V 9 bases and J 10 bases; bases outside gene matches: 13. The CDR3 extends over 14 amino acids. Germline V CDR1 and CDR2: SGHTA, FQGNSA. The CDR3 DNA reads TGTGCCAGGACCGCATCCGGGACAGGGGGTAACTACACCTTC. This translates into CARTASGTGGNYTF. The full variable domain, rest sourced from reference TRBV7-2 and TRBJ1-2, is GAGVSQSPSNKVTEKGKDVELRCDPISGHTALYWYRQSLGQGLEFLIYFQGNSAPDKSGLPSDRFSAERTGGSVSTLTIQRTQQEDSAVYLCARTASGTGGNYTFGSGTRLTVV.

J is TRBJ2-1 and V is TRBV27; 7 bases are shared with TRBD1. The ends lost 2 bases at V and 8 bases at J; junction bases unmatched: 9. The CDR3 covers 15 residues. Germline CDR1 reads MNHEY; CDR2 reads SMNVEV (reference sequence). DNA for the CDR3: TGTGCCAGCAGTTTAATCAGGGGGACCGCGGATGAGCAGTTCTTC. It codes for CASSLIRGTADEQFF.

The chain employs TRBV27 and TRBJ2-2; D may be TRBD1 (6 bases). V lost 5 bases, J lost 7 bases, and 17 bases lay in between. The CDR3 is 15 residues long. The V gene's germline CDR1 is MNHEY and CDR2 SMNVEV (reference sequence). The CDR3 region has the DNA TGTGCCAGCAGTACAGGGTCCTATAAGCGCGGGGAGCTGTTTTTT. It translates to CASSTGSYKRGELFF.

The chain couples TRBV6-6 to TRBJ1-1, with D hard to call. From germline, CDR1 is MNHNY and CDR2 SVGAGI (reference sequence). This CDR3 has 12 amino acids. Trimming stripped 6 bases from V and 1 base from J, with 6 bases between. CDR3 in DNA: TGTGCCAGCAGCCGAGCGAACACTGAAGCTTTCTTT. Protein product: CASSRANTEAFF.

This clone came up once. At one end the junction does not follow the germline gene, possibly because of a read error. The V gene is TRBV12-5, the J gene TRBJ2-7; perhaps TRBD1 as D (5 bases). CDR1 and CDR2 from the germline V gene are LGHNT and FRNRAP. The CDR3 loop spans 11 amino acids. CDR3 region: CASGPPLPGNF. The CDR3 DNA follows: TGTGCTAGTGGTCCCCCCCTGCCAGGGAACTTC.

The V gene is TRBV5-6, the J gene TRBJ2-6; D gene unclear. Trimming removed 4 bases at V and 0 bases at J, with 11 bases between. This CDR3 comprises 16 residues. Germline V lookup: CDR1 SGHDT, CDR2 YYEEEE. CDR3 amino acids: CASSLGPHSGANVLTF. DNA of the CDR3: TGTGCCAGCAGCCTCGGACCGCACTCTGGGGCCAACGTCCTGACTTTC. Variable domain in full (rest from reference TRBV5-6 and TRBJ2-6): DAGVTQSPTHLIKTRGQQVTLRCSPKSGHDTVSWYQQALGQGPQFIFQYYEEEERQRGNFPDRFSGHQFPNYSSELNVNALLLGDSALYLCASSLGPHSGANVLTFGAGSRLTVL.

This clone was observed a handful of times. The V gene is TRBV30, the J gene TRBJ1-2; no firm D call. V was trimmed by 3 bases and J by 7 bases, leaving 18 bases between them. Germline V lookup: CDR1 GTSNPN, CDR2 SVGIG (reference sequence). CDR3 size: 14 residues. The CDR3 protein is CAWRGGGSVGGYTF. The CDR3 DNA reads TGTGCCTGGAGGGGTGGAGGGAGTGTGGGTGGCTACACCTTC.